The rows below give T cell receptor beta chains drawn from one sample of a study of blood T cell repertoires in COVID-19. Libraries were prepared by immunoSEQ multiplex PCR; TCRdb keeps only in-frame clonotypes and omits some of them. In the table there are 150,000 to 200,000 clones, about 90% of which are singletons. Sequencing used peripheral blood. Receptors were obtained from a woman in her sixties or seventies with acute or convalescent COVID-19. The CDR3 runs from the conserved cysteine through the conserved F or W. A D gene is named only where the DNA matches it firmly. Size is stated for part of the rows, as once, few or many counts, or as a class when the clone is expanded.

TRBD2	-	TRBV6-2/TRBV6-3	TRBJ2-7	TGTGCCAGCAGTCGGGCCGGGGGGATGTACGAGCAGTACTTC	CASSRAGGMYEQYF
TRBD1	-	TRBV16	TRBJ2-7	TGTGCCAGCAGCTCTAGGACAGGGGTCTACGAGCAGTACTTC	CASSSRTGVYEQYF
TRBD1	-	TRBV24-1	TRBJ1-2	TGTGCCACCAGTGATTCGGAACAGGGGAACTATGGCTACACCTTC	CATSDSEQGNYGYTF
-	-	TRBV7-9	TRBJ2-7	TGTGCCAGCAGCCCCCCTTGGGCCTCCTACGAGCAGTACTTC	CASSPPWASYEQYF
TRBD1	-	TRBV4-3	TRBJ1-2	TGCGCCAGCAGCCAAACTCGGGACAGGGGAGTAGATGGCTACACCTTC	CASSQTRDRGVDGYTF
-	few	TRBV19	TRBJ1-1	TGTGCCAGTAGTCGACAGAACACTGAAGCTTTCTTT	CASSRQNTEAFF
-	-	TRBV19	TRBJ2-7	TGTGCCAGTGCCCGACCCGGTTACGGGGAGCAGTACTTC	CASARPGYGEQYF
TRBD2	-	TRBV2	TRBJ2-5	TGTGCCAGCAGTGAAGCGCAGGGACTAGCGGTAGAGACCCAGTACTTC	CASSEAQGLAVETQYF
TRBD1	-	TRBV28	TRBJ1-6	TGTGCCAGCAAAAACTACGGGACAGGGGTAAAGAATTCACCCCTCCACTTT	CASKNYGTGVKNSPLHF
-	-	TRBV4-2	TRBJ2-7	TGTGCCAGCAGCCAAGATTGGGGAGCCTACGAGCAGTACTTC	CASSQDWGAYEQYF
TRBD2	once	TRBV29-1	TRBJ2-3	TGCAGCGTTGAATTCGGGGTGCGGGGGGATACGCAGTATTTT	CSVEFGVRGDTQYF
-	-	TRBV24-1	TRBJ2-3	TGTGCCACCAGTGATTTGCGACAGCCAAGCACAGATACGCAGTATTTT	CATSDLRQPSTDTQYF
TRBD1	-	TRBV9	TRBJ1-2	TGTGCCAGCAGCCCTGATCACAGGGGGCTTGGCTACACCTTC	CASSPDHRGLGYTF